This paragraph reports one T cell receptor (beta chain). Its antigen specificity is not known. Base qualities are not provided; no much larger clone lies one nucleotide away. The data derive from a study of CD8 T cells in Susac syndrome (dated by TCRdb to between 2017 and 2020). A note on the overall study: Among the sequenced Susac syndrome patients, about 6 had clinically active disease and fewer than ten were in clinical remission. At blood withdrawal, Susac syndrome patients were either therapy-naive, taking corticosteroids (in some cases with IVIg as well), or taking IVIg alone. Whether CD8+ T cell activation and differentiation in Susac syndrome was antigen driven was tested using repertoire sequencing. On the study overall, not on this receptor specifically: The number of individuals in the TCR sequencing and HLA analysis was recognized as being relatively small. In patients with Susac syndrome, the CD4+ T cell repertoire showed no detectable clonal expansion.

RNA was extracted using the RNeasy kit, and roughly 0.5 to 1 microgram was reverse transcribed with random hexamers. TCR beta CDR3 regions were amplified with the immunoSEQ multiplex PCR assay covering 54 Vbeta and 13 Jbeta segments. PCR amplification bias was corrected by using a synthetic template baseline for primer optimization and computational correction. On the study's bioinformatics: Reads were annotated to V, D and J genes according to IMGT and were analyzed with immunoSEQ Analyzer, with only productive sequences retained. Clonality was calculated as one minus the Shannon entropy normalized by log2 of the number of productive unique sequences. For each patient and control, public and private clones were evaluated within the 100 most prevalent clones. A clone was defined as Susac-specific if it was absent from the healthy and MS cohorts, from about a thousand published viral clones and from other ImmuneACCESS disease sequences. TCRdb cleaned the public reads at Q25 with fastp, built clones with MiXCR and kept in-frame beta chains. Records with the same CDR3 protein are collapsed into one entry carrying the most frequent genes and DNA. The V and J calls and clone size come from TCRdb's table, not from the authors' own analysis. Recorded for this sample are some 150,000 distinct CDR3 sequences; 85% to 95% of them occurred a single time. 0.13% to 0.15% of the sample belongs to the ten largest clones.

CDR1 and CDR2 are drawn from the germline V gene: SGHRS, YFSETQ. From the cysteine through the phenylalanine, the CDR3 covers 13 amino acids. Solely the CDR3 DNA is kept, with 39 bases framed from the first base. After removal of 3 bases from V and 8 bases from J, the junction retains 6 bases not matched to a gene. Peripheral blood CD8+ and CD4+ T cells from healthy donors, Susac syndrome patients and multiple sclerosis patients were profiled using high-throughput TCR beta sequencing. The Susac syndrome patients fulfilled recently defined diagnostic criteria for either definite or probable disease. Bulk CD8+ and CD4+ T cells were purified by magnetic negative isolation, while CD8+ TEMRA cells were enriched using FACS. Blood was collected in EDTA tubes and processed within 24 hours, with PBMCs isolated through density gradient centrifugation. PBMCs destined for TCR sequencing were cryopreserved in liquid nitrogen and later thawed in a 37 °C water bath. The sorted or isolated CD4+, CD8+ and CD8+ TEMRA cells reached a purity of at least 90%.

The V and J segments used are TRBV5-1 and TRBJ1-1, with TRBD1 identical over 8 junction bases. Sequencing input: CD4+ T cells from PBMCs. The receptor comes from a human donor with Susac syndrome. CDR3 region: CASSSGTGGEAFF. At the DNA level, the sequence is TGCGCCAGCAGCTCCGGGACAGGCGGCGAAGCTTTCTTT.